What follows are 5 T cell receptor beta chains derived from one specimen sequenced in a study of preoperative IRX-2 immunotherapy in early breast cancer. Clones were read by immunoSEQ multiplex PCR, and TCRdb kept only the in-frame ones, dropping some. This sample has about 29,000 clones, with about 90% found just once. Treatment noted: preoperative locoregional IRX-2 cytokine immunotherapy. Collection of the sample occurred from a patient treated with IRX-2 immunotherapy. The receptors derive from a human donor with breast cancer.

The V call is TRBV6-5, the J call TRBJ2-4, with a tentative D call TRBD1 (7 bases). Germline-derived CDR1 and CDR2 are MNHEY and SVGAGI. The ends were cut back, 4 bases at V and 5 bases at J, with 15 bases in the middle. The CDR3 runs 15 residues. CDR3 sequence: CASSWAGGSQNIQYF. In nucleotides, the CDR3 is TGTGCCAGCAGTTGGGCAGGGGGGTCGCAAAACATTCAGTACTTC.

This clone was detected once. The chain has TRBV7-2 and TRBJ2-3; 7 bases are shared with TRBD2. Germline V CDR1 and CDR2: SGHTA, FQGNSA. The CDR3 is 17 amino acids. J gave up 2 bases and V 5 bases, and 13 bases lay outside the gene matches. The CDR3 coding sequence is TGTGCCAGCAGCCACAGAGGATGGGGGAGGGACACAGATACGCAGTATTTT. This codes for CASSHRGWGRDTDTQYF.

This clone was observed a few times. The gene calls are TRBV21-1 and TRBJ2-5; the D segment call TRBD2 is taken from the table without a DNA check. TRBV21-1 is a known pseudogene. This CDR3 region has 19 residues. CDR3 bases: TGTGCCAGCAGCAACCTCCGGCCCGGGACTAGCGGAAGAAAAGAGACCCAGTACTTC. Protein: CASSNLRPGTSGRKETQYF.

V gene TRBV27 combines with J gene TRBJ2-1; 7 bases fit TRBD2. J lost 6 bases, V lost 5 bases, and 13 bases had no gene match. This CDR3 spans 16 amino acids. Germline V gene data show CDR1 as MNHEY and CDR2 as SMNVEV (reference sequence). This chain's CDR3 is CASSPLAGVRPNEQFF. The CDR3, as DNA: TGTGCCAGCAGTCCTCTGGCGGGAGTTCGCCCCAATGAGCAGTTCTTC.

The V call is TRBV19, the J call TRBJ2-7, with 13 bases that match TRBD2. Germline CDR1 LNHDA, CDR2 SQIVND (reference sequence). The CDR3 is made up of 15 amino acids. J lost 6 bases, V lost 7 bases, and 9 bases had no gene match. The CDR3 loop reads CASTTRTSGSPEQYF. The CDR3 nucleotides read TGTGCCAGTACTACCCGGACTAGCGGGAGTCCCGAGCAGTACTTC.